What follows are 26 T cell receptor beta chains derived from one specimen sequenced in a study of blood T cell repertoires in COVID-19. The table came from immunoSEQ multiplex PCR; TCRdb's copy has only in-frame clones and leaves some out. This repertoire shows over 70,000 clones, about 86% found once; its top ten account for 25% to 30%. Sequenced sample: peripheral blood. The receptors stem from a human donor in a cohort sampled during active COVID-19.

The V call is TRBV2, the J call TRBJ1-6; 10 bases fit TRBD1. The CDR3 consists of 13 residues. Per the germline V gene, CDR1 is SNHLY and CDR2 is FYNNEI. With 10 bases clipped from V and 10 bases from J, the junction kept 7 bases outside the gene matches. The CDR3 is CAIWTGGRSPLHF. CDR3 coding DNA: TGTGCCATTTGGACAGGGGGAAGGTCACCCCTCCACTTT.

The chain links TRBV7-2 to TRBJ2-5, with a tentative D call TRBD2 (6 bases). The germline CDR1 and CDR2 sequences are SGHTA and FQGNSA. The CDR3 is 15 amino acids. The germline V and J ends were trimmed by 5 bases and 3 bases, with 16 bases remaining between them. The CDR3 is CASSRRGGEKETQYF. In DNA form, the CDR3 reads TGTGCCAGCAGCCGCCGAGGCGGGGAGAAAGAGACCCAGTACTTC.

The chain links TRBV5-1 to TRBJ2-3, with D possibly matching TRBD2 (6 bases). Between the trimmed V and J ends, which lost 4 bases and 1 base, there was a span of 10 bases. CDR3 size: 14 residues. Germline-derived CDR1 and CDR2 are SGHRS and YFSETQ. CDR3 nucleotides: TGCGCCAGCAGCGCGGGGTCCCGCACAGATACGCAGTATTTT. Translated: CASSAGSRTDTQYF. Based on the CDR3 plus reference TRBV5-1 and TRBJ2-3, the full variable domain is KAGVTQTPRYLIKTRGQQVTLSCSPISGHRSVSWYQQTPGQGLQFLFEYFSETQRNKGNFPGRFSGRQFSNSRSEMNVSTLELGDSALYLCASSAGSRTDTQYFGPGTRLTVL.

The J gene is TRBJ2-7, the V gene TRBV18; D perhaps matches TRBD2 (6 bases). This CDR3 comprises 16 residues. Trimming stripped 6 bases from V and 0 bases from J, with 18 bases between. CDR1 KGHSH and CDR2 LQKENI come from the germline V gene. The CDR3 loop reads CASSLYGAGSSYEQYF. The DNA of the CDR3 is TGTGCCAGCTCCCTCTATGGGGCGGGGAGCTCCTACGAGCAGTACTTC.

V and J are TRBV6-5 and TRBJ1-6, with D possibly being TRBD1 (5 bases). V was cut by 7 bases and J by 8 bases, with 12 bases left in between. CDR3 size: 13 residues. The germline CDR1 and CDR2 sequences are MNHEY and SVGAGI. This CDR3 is CASNGGLHSPLHF. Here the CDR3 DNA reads TGTGCCAGCAATGGGGGGTTGCATTCACCCCTCCACTTT.

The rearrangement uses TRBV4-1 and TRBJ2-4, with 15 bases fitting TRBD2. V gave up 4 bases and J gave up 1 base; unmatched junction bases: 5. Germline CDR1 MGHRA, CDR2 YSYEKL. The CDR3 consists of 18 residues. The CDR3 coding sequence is TGCGCCAGCAGCCTCGGACTAGCGGGGGGGCGGGCCAAAAACATTCAGTACTTC. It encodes CASSLGLAGGRAKNIQYF.

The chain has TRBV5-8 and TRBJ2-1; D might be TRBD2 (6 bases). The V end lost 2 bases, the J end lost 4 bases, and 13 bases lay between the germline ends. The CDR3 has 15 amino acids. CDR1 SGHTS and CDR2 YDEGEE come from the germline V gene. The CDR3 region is CASSLMRGFYNEQFF. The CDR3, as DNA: TGTGCCAGCAGCTTAATGCGGGGTTTTTACAATGAGCAGTTCTTC.

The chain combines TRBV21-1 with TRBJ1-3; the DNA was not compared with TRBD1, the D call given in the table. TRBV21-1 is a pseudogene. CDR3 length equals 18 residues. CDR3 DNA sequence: TGTGCCAGCAGTTACCGGGACAGGGGATTACTCTCTGGAAACACCATATATTTT. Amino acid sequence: CASSYRDRGLLSGNTIYF.

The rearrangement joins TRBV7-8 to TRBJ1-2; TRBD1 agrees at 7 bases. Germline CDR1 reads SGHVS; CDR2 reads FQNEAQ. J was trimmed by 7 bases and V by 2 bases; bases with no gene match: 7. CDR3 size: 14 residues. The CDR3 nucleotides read TGTGCCAGCAGCTTATTGATTGGGACAGCTGGCTACACCTTC. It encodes CASSLLIGTAGYTF.

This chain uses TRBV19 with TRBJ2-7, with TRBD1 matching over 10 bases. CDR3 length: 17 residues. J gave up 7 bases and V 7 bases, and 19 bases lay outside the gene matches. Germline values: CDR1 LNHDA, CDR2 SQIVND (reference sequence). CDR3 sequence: CASTPTPSRDRGAEQYF. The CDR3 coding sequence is TGTGCCAGTACCCCAACCCCCTCCCGGGACAGGGGAGCAGAGCAGTACTTC.

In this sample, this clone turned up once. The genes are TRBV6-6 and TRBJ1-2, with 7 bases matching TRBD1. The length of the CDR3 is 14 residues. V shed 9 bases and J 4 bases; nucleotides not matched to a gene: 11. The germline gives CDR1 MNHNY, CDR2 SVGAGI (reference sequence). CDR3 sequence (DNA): TGTGCCAGTGGGTCTAAGACAGGGACCTATGGCTACACCTTC. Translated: CASGSKTGTYGYTF.

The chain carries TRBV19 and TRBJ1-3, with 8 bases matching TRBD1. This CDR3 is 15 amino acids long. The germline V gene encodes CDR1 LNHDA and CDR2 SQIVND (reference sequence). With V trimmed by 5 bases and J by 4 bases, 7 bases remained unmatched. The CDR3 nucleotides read TGTGCCAGTAGTGCATCAGGGGGCGCCGGAAACACCATATATTTT. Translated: CASSASGGAGNTIYF.

The CDR3 sequence: CASSARSGGPQETQYF. CDR3 DNA: TGTGCCAGCAGCGCCCGTAGCGGGGGGCCTCAAGAGACCCAGTACTTC. The V call is TRBV5-4, the J call TRBJ2-5; 10 nucleotides agree with TRBD2. The V segment lost 4 bases and the J segment 2 bases; nucleotides outside the gene matches: 8. The germline V gene has CDR1 SGHNT and CDR2 YYREEE (reference sequence). CDR3 length: 16 residues.

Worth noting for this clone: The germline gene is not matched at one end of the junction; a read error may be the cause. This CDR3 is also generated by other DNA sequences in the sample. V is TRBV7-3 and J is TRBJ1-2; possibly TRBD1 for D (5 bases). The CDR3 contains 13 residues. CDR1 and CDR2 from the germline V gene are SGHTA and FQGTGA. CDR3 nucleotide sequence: TGCGCCAGCAGCCGGGGGGGAGAAAGTGGCTACACCTTC. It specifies CASSRGGESGYTF.

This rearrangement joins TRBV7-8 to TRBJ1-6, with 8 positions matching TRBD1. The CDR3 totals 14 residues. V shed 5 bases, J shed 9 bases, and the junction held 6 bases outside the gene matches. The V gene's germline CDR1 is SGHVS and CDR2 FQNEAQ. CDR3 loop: CASSRTGFGSPLHF. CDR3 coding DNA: TGTGCCAGCAGCCGGACAGGGTTCGGTTCACCCCTCCACTTT.

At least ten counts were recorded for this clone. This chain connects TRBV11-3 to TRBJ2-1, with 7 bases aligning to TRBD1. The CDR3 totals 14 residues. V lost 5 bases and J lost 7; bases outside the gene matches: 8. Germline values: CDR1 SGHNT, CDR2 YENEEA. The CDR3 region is CASSPGGQRNEQFF. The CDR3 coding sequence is TGTGCCAGCAGCCCTGGGGGACAGCGGAATGAGCAGTTCTTC.

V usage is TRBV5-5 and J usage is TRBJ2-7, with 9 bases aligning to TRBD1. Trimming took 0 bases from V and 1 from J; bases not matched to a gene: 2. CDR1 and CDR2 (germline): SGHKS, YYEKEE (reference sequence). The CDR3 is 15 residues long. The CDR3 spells CASSLGGTGSYEQYF. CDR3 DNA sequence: TGTGCCAGCAGCTTGGGGGGGACAGGGTCCTACGAGCAGTACTTC.

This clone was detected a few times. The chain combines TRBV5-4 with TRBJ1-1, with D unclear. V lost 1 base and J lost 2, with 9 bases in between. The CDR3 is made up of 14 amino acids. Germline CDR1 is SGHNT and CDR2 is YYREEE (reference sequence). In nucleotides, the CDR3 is TGTGCCAGCAGCTTGTGGCCCATCAACACTGAAGCTTTCTTT. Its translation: CASSLWPINTEAFF.

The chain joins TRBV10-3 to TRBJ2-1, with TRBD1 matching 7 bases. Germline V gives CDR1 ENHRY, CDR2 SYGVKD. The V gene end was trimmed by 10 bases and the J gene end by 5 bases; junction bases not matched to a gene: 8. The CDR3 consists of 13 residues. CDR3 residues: CATTYRGDNEQFF. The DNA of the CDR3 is TGTGCCACCACTTACAGGGGTGACAATGAGCAGTTCTTC.

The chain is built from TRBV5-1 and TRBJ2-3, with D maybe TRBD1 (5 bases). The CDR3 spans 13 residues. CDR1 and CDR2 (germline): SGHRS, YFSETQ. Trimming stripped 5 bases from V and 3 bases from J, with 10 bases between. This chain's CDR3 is CASRYRLTDTQYF. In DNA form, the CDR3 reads TGCGCCAGCAGATACAGGCTAACAGATACGCAGTATTTT.

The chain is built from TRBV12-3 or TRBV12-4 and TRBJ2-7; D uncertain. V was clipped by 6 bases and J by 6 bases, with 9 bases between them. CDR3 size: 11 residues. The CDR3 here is CASSLGAEQYF. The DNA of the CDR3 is TGTGCCAGCAGCCTTGGAGCCGAGCAGTACTTC.

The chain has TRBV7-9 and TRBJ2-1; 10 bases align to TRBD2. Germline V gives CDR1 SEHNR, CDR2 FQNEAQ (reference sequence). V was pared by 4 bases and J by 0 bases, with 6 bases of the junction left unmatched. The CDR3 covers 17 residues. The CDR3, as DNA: TGTGCCAGCAGCTCCCGGACTAGCGGAAGCTCCTACAATGAGCAGTTCTTC. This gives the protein CASSSRTSGSSYNEQFF.

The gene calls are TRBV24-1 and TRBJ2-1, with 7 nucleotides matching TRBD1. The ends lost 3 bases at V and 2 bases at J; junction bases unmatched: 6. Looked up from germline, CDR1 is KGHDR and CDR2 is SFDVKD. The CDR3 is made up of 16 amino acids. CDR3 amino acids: CATSDHTGVTYNEQFF. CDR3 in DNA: TGTGCCACCAGTGATCATACAGGGGTGACCTACAATGAGCAGTTCTTC.

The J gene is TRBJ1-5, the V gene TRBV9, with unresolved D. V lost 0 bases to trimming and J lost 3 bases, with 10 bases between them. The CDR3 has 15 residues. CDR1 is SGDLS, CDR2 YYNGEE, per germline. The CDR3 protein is CASSVGGGHNQPQHF. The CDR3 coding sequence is TGTGCCAGCAGCGTAGGAGGAGGTCACAATCAGCCCCAGCATTTT.

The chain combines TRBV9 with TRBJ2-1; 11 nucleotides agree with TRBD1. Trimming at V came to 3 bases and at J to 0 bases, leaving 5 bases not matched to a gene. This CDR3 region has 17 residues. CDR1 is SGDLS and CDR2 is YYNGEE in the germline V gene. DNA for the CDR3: TGTGCCAGCAGCGGCGGACAGGGGGCGGCCTCCTACAATGAGCAGTTCTTC. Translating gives CASSGGQGAASYNEQFF.

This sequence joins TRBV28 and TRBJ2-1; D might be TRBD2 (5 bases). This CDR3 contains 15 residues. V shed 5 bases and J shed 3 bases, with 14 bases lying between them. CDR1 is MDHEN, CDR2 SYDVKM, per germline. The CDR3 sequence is CASSAGPRGYNEQFF. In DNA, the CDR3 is TGTGCCAGCAGTGCCGGGCCCCGGGGCTACAATGAGCAGTTCTTC.